Below, 12 T cell receptor beta chains from the same sample are listed, as sequenced in a study of shared clonotypes between healthy human individuals (dated by TCRdb to 2020 to 2021). Library preparation used the immunoSEQ multiplex PCR assay. TCRdb retrieved this table from immuneACCESS and kept in-frame rearrangements only. Not all clones are present; in checked studies, unresolved V genes account for under half, and no reason is known for the remainder. The sample table lists over 2 million clones, less than 95% of them with a count of one. Together, the top ten hold 1% to 1.3% of the sample. For the CD8 naive samples, CD45RO-negative cells were positively selected for CCR7, yielding a CD45RA+CCR7+ population from which TemRA cells were excluded. The source material was naive CD8+ T cells sorted from blood. Read against the paper, the sample's cell subset or site label means: CD45RA+CCR7+. These receptors were taken from a man younger than 30 in good health.

The chain has TRBV27 and TRBJ1-5; D is unclear. V was cut by 0 bases and J by 6 bases, with 6 bases left in between. Germline V CDR1 and CDR2: MNHEY, SMNVEV (reference sequence). The CDR3 is 13 amino acids. The CDR3 sequence: CASSLSYGQPQHF. Here the CDR3 DNA reads TGTGCCAGCAGTTTATCGTATGGTCAGCCCCAGCATTTT.

This clone was detected once. The rearrangement links TRBV14 to TRBJ2-1, with TRBD2 matching 9 bases. Germline V gene sequence: CDR1 SGHDN, CDR2 FVKESK. The V gene end was trimmed by 3 bases and the J gene end by 6 bases; junction bases not matched to a gene: 21. CDR3 length: 20 amino acids. CDR3 residues: CASSHSDLAGPRGVGNEQFF. The CDR3 nucleotides are TGTGCCAGCAGCCACTCTGATCTAGCGGGGCCGAGAGGGGTCGGCAATGAGCAGTTCTTC.

The chain recombines TRBV28 with TRBJ2-5; no definite D call. The CDR3 covers 12 residues. Trimming pared 5 bases from V and 6 bases from J, leaving 10 bases between. Germline lookup yields CDR1 MDHEN and CDR2 SYDVKM. CDR3 protein: CASSPTWQTQYF. CDR3 coding DNA: TGTGCCAGCAGTCCCACGTGGCAGACCCAGTACTTC.

This chain joins TRBV4-3 and TRBJ2-7, with D perhaps TRBD1 (6 bases). This CDR3 has 15 amino acids. Germline CDR1 is LGHNA and CDR2 is YSLEER. Trimming pared 2 bases from V and 4 bases from J, leaving 15 bases between. CDR3 nucleotide sequence: TGCGCCAGCAGCCAAATACTCGGGACAAAATACGAGCAGTACTTC. Translation: CASSQILGTKYEQYF.

The chain uses TRBV29-1 and TRBJ1-2; D not certain. The CDR3 has 15 residues. Trimming removed 0 bases at V and 4 bases at J, with 15 bases between. Looked up from germline, CDR1 is SQVTM and CDR2 is ANQGSEA. The CDR3 bases are TGCAGCGTTGAAGATCACTTGTCGGACGGCTATGGCTACACCTTC. Residues: CSVEDHLSDGYGYTF.

The chain is built from TRBV6-5 and TRBJ1-1, with TRBD1 as a possible D gene (5 bases). Per germline, CDR1 MNHEY and CDR2 SVGAGI. The CDR3 spans 12 residues. V was clipped by 5 bases and J by 6 bases, with 10 bases between them. The CDR3 DNA sequence: TGTGCCAGCAGTGGGGGAGGCGCTGAAGCTTTCTTT. Translated, it gives CASSGGGAEAFF.

The sample holds one count of this clone. This chain connects TRBV5-1 to TRBJ2-1; D tentatively reads TRBD1 or TRBD2 (5 bases each). The CDR3 loop spans 15 amino acids. Germline lookup yields CDR1 SGHRS and CDR2 YFSETQ. The V gene lost 2 bases and the J gene lost 8 bases, with 17 bases spanning the gap. The CDR3 DNA follows: TGCGCCAGCAGCTTTTCGGGACGCGGAGGCGATGAGCAGTTCTTC. It specifies CASSFSGRGGDEQFF.

The chain joins TRBV7-9 to TRBJ2-1; D is possibly TRBD1 or TRBD2 (6 bases each). Germline-derived CDR1 and CDR2 are SEHNR and FQNEAQ (reference sequence). CDR3 length: 14 amino acids. Trimming removed 7 bases at V and 8 bases at J, with 18 bases between. The CDR3 nucleotides read TGTGCCAGCACCTCGACAGGAGGGATGGATGAGCAGTTCTTC. Its translation is CASTSTGGMDEQFF. Based on the CDR3 plus reference TRBV7-9 and TRBJ2-1, the full variable domain is DTGVSQNPRHKITKRGQNVTFRCDPISEHNRLYWYRQTLGQGPEFLTYFQNEAQLEKSRLLSDRFSAERPKGSFSTLEIQRTEQGDSAMYLCASTSTGGMDEQFFGPGTRLTVL.

The sample holds one count of this clone. V usage is TRBV27 and J usage is TRBJ1-2, with a tentative D call TRBD1 (6 bases). The V gene's germline CDR1 is MNHEY and CDR2 SMNVEV (reference sequence). CDR3 size: 14 residues. The germline V and J ends were trimmed by 6 bases and 1 base, with 12 bases remaining between them. CDR3 residues: CASSGGARNYGYTF. As DNA, the CDR3 is TGTGCCAGCAGCGGGGGGGCTCGTAACTATGGCTACACCTTC.

This sequence joins TRBV27 and TRBJ1-1; a weak D match, TRBD1 (5 bases). CDR3 length: 15 amino acids. The germline gives CDR1 MNHEY, CDR2 SMNVEV (reference sequence). V was shortened by 5 bases and J by 1 base, with 14 bases between the two germline ends. Written as DNA, the CDR3 is TGTGCCAGCAGTCCATCGGGACGGCCGAACACTGAAGCTTTCTTT. Its translation: CASSPSGRPNTEAFF.

This chain connects TRBV4-1 to TRBJ2-7; a possible D gene is TRBD1 (5 bases). Trimming removed 0 bases at V and 3 bases at J, with 9 bases between. Germline CDR1 MGHRA, CDR2 YSYEKL. This CDR3 is built from 14 residues. The CDR3 sequence is CASSQEQEYYEQYF. DNA for the CDR3: TGCGCCAGCAGCCAAGAACAGGAATACTACGAGCAGTACTTC.

The V gene is TRBV7-9, the J gene TRBJ2-7; D unclear. CDR3 size: 13 residues. Germline lookup yields CDR1 SEHNR and CDR2 FQNEAQ (reference sequence). Trimming pared 8 bases from V and 2 bases from J, leaving 13 bases between. The CDR3 loop is CASRRGTTYEQYF. The CDR3 bases are TGTGCCAGCCGGCGAGGTACCACCTACGAGCAGTACTTC.